This TCR beta chain originates from a study of identical twins' blood T cells. General observations from the study: Each donor's most abundant TCRbeta clonotypes shared more CDR3 sequences with her twin than unrelated donors.

Worth noting for this clonotype: The antigen remains undetermined.

As originally analysed: Each library had roughly 2.2 to 3.6 million CDR3 reads and about 100,000 to nearly 500,000 clonotypes. TCRdb analysed the 5' RACE reads with MiXCR anew, one entry per CDR3 protein. V and J calls and clone size were set by TCRdb, not the authors. Of around 380,000 distinct CDR3 sequences in the sample, over 25% are singletons; the top ten hold 5.5% to 6.5%. Three pairs of healthy female monozygous twins were the donors. From germline, CDR1 is SEHNR and CDR2 FQNEAQ (reference sequence). This CDR3 contains 14 residues. The ends were cut back, 5 bases at V and 6 bases at J, with 14 bases in the middle.

The chain recombines TRBV7-9 with TRBJ2-1, with TRBD1 as a possible D gene (6 bases). Sample: PBMCs. This clonotype was sampled from a woman aged 18 to 55 in good health. The CDR3 region is CASSAQGIPNEQFF. The CDR3 nucleotides read TGTGCCAGCAGCGCCCAGGGGATTCCCAATGAGCAGTTCTTC.